Shown below are 22 T cell receptor beta chains from a single sample sequenced in a study of blood T cell repertoires in COVID-19. Sequencing was performed with immunoSEQ multiplex PCR; in TCRdb, only in-frame clones are kept and a portion is missing. Among 70,000 to 95,000 clones listed, more than 80% were seen once. Specimen: peripheral blood. These receptors were collected from a woman in her 70s with acute or convalescent COVID-19.

The chain combines TRBV2 with TRBJ1-5; TRBD1 agrees at 8 bases. Looked up from germline, CDR1 is SNHLY and CDR2 is FYNNEI. The CDR3 has 15 amino acids. V was pared by 0 bases and J by 7 bases, with 5 bases of the junction left unmatched. The CDR3: CASSEAGQAWQPQHF. The CDR3 DNA follows: TGTGCCAGCAGTGAAGCGGGACAGGCTTGGCAGCCCCAGCATTTT. The full variable domain, completed using reference TRBV2 and TRBJ1-5, is EPEVTQTPSHQVTQMGQEVILRCVPISNHLYFYWYRQILGQKVEFLVSFYNNEISEKSEIFDDQFSVERPDGSNFTLKIRSTKLEDSAMYFCASSEAGQAWQPQHFGDGTRLSIL.

The chain couples TRBV28 to TRBJ2-7; 9 bases line up with TRBD1. In germline, CDR1 is MDHEN, CDR2 SYDVKM. Germline trimming cut 4 bases from V and 3 bases from J; bases unmatched to any gene: 7. This CDR3 region has 15 residues. The CDR3 sequence is CASSSTGGRVYEQYF. The DNA for the CDR3 is TGTGCCAGCAGTTCCACAGGGGGCCGTGTCTACGAGCAGTACTTC.

This clone was seen a single time. J is TRBJ2-6 and V is TRBV6-5; D is unclear. This CDR3 has 13 residues. Germline-derived CDR1 and CDR2 are MNHEY and SVGAGI. Trimming stripped 10 bases from V and 0 bases from J, with 7 bases between. CDR3 region: CATGDSGANVLTF. For the CDR3, the DNA is TGTGCCACCGGAGACTCTGGGGCCAACGTCCTGACTTTC.

The chain couples TRBV7-6 to TRBJ2-1, with 12 bases lining up with TRBD2. Germline V gene lookup returns CDR1 SGHVS and CDR2 FNYEAQ. The CDR3 sequence is 15 residues long. The junction had 3 bases not matched to a gene; V was cut back by 5 bases and J by 4 bases. The CDR3 is CASSSGTSGYNEQFF. The CDR3 region has the DNA TGTGCCAGCAGCAGCGGGACTAGCGGGTACAATGAGCAGTTCTTC.

This chain joins TRBV2 and TRBJ2-5; D gene ambiguous. Trimming removed 6 bases from V and 3 bases from J, with 14 bases in between. The length of the CDR3 is 14 residues. Germline V gene lookup returns CDR1 SNHLY and CDR2 FYNNEI. CDR3 sequence: CASSTPMGKETQYF. The CDR3 DNA reads TGTGCCAGCAGCACCCCCATGGGCAAAGAGACCCAGTACTTC.

The J gene is TRBJ1-5, the V gene TRBV18, with TRBD1 matching 9 bases. CDR1 is KGHSH and CDR2 is LQKENI in the germline V gene. This CDR3 has 15 residues. The ends lost 4 bases at V and 0 bases at J; junction bases unmatched: 1. The DNA for the CDR3 is TGTGCCAGCTCACAGGGACAGGGTAGCAATCAGCCCCAGCATTTT. Residues: CASSQGQGSNQPQHF.

In its sample, this clone ranks as medium-sized. The CDR3 spells CASSAGQGKPYEQYF. The DNA for the CDR3 is TGTGCCAGCAGCGCGGGACAGGGGAAGCCCTACGAGCAGTACTTC. The chain is built from TRBV7-9 and TRBJ2-7; 10 nucleotides align to TRBD1. The germline gives CDR1 SEHNR, CDR2 FQNEAQ (reference sequence). J was trimmed by 2 bases and V by 5 bases; bases with no gene match: 6. The CDR3 spans 15 residues.

The chain couples TRBV11-2 to TRBJ1-4; 10 positions match TRBD1. CDR1 is SGHAT, CDR2 FQNNGV, per germline. The V gene end was trimmed by 5 bases and the J gene end by 8 bases; junction bases not matched to a gene: 8. This CDR3 has 15 residues. CDR3 sequence: CASSTTGGYGEKLFF. The DNA for the CDR3 is TGTGCCAGCAGCACGACAGGGGGCTACGGGGAAAAACTGTTTTTT.

V and J are TRBV19 and TRBJ2-1, with 14 bases fitting TRBD2. CDR1 is LNHDA, CDR2 SQIVND, per germline (reference sequence). CDR3 length equals 15 residues. V trimming: 4 bases; J trimming: 8 bases; junction bases outside the gene matches: 4. CDR3 sequence: CASSKGLAGVYEQFF. CDR3 sequence (DNA): TGTGCCAGTAGTAAGGGACTAGCGGGAGTCTATGAGCAGTTCTTC.

The chain joins TRBV11-3 to TRBJ1-6; 9 nucleotides match TRBD1. V trimming: 3 bases; J trimming: 10 bases; junction bases outside the gene matches: 19. This CDR3 is built from 19 residues. Germline V gives CDR1 SGHNT, CDR2 YENEEA. This CDR3 reads CASSFYSGTGIKRGSPLHF. The CDR3 coding sequence is TGTGCCAGCAGCTTCTACTCGGGGACAGGGATTAAGAGGGGCTCACCCCTCCACTTT.

V and J are TRBV7-9 and TRBJ2-1; TRBD2 is a possible D gene (5 bases). V was clipped by 3 bases and J by 8 bases, with 20 bases between them. This CDR3 contains 16 residues. Germline V gene sequence: CDR1 SEHNR, CDR2 FQNEAQ (reference sequence). The CDR3 is CASSFLPGGEGDEQFF. CDR3 bases: TGTGCCAGCAGCTTCCTCCCGGGCGGAGAGGGCGATGAGCAGTTCTTC.

The chain couples TRBV28 to TRBJ2-7, with TRBD1 identical over 7 bases. The germline V gene encodes CDR1 MDHEN and CDR2 SYDVKM. There are 16 residues in the CDR3. Trimming took 5 bases from V and 0 from J; bases not matched to a gene: 10. CDR3 bases: TGTGCCAGCAGTCTTAAGTTGGGACAGAGCTCCTACGAGCAGTACTTC. This codes for CASSLKLGQSSYEQYF. Combining the CDR3 with reference TRBV28 and TRBJ2-7 gives the whole variable domain DVKVTQSSRYLVKRTGEKVFLECVQDMDHENMFWYRQDPGLGLRLIYFSYDVKMKEKGDIPEGYSVSREKKERFSLILESASTNQTSMYLCASSLKLGQSSYEQYFGPGTRLTVT.

This chain uses TRBV2 with TRBJ2-1; D is perhaps TRBD1 (7 bases). CDR3 length: 15 residues. Germline assignment: CDR1 SNHLY and CDR2 FYNNEI. V dropped 8 bases and J dropped 8 bases, with 22 bases sitting between them. CDR3 coding DNA: TGTGCCAGCTATCCGGAGGGGGCTAGTACTGATGAGCAGTTCTTC. Translated, it gives CASYPEGASTDEQFF.

The chain links TRBV29-1 to TRBJ2-2, with 7 bases aligning to TRBD2. The CDR3 covers 13 residues. Germline V lookup: CDR1 SQVTM, CDR2 ANQGSEA. V shed 7 bases and J 5 bases; nucleotides not matched to a gene: 7. The CDR3 DNA reads TGCAGCGCGATGACTAGCCGGACCGGGGAGCTGTTTTTT. This encodes CSAMTSRTGELFF.

This rearrangement joins TRBV10-2 to TRBJ1-3; 8 bases match TRBD1. CDR3 length: 15 amino acids. The germline gives CDR1 WSHSY, CDR2 SAAADI. Trimming took 7 bases from V and 0 from J; bases not matched to a gene: 5. The CDR3 DNA follows: TGCGCCAGCATCCAGGACAGGGACTCTGGAAACACCATATATTTT. Protein sequence: CASIQDRDSGNTIYF.

The chain uses TRBV3-1 (or the pseudogene TRBV3-2) and TRBJ2-3, with 9 bases fitting TRBD1. The CDR3 runs to 16 residues. CDR1 is LGHDT and CDR2 is YNNKEL in the germline V gene (reference sequence). V was clipped by 4 bases and J by 5 bases; unmatched bases: 10. CDR3 protein: CASSRNHRGLGDTQYF. CDR3 nucleotides: TGTGCCAGCAGCCGGAACCACAGGGGGCTTGGAGATACGCAGTATTTT.

The rearrangement uses TRBV9 and TRBJ2-7; TRBD2 is a possible D gene (7 bases). CDR3 length equals 16 residues. Germline values: CDR1 SGDLS, CDR2 YYNGEE. Trimming removed 3 bases at V and 5 bases at J, with 21 bases between. CDR3 amino acids: CASSALGGPPGHEQYF. The CDR3 region has the DNA TGTGCCAGCAGCGCCTTGGGGGGGCCGCCCGGCCACGAGCAGTACTTC.

V usage is TRBV11-3 and J usage is TRBJ2-7; tentatively, D is TRBD1 (5 bases). Trimming took off 5 bases at V and 4 bases at J, with 15 bases between the two ends. CDR3 length: 14 amino acids. From germline, CDR1 is SGHNT and CDR2 YENEEA. CDR3: CASSATQDTYEQYF. In DNA, the CDR3 is TGTGCCAGCAGCGCTACACAGGACACATACGAGCAGTACTTC.

The rearrangement links TRBV7-9 to TRBJ1-2, with TRBD1 matching 10 bases. Germline V lookup: CDR1 SEHNR, CDR2 FQNEAQ (reference sequence). The V and J ends lost 4 bases and 5 bases, in that order; junction bases with no gene match: 4. The CDR3 is 14 amino acids. The CDR3 region has the DNA TGTGCCAGCAGCTATGGACAGGGGGGGTATGGCTACACCTTC. It translates to CASSYGQGGYGYTF.

In its sample, this clone was seen a few times. The rearrangement uses TRBV5-1 and TRBJ1-2; D gene uncertain. CDR1 and CDR2 from the germline V gene are SGHRS and YFSETQ. This CDR3 has 12 amino acids. V lost 4 bases, J lost 7 bases, and 11 bases lay in between. In DNA form, the CDR3 reads TGCGCCAGCAGCCCCGGACTAGGTGGCTACACCTTC. The encoded protein is CASSPGLGGYTF. Using reference TRBV5-1 and TRBJ1-2 for the parts outside the CDR3, the full variable domain is KAGVTQTPRYLIKTRGQQVTLSCSPISGHRSVSWYQQTPGQGLQFLFEYFSETQRNKGNFPGRFSGRQFSNSRSEMNVSTLELGDSALYLCASSPGLGGYTFGSGTRLTVV.

The V and J genes are TRBV12-3 or TRBV12-4 and TRBJ2-1; D unclear. V lost 6 bases, J lost 3 bases, and 3 bases lay in between. The CDR3 runs 11 residues. The CDR3 region has the DNA TGTGCCAGCAGCCTCTACAATGAGCAGTTCTTC. This sequence encodes CASSLYNEQFF.

The genes are TRBV27 and TRBJ1-1, with D perhaps TRBD1 (6 bases). The CDR3 covers 15 residues. Germline V gene sequence: CDR1 MNHEY, CDR2 SMNVEV (reference sequence). Trimming removed 5 bases from V and 0 bases from J, with 13 bases in between. The CDR3 loop is CASSQGTSMNTEAFF. CDR3 coding DNA: TGTGCCAGCAGTCAGGGGACAAGCATGAACACTGAAGCTTTCTTT.